The 3 T cell receptor beta chains below all came from one sample that was sequenced in a study of control samples from healthy donors and cancer patients. Method: immunoSEQ multiplex PCR; TCRdb's copy keeps in-frame clones and lacks some. The sample shows about 150,000 clones, around 90% of them seen only once. The sequenced sample was blood. The source of these receptors is a man aged 25 to 40 in good health.

The chain is built from TRBV19 and TRBJ2-7; D is uncertain. With 2 bases removed from V and 5 bases from J, the gap between germline ends came to 13 bases. This CDR3 is 14 amino acids long. The germline V gene has CDR1 LNHDA and CDR2 SQIVND (reference sequence). The DNA of the CDR3 is TGTGCCAGTAGTATAACAGTCACGACCGACGAGCAGTACTTC. Translation: CASSITVTTDEQYF. Full variable domain (remainder filled in from reference TRBV19 and TRBJ2-7): DGGITQSPKYLFRKEGQNVTLSCEQNLNHDAMYWYRQDPGQGLRLIYYSQIVNDFQKGDIAEGYSVSREKKESFPLTVTSAQKNPTAFYLCASSITVTTDEQYFGPGTRLTVT.

The J gene is TRBJ2-5, the V gene TRBV6-5; D possibly matches TRBD1 or TRBD2 (5 bases each). The V gene lost 6 bases and the J gene lost 5 bases, with 16 bases spanning the gap. CDR1 is MNHEY, CDR2 SVGAGI, per germline. The CDR3 totals 14 residues. This CDR3 reads CASSPLQGRETQYF. In DNA, the CDR3 is TGTGCCAGCAGCCCCCTGCAGGGACGGGAGACCCAGTACTTC.

The chain carries TRBV24-1 and TRBJ2-1, with 9 bases aligning to TRBD1. Germline loops: CDR1 KGHDR, CDR2 SFDVKD. CDR3 length: 17 residues. V lost 0 bases to trimming and J lost 8 bases; unmatched junction nucleotides: 10. DNA for the CDR3: TGTGCCACCAGTGATTTGTACCTCGGGACAGGGAGCGATGAGCAGTTCTTC. Translating it yields CATSDLYLGTGSDEQFF.